These 5 T cell receptor beta chains originate from one sample sequenced in a study of Ad26.COV2.S vaccination and SARS-CoV-2 variants. Stated treatment: some 20 received Ad26.COV2.S at low or high dose, single or two shots; about 5 received placebo; per-sample allocation not given. The investigators took samples on day 63 after the first vaccine or placebo injection. Method: immunoSEQ multiplex PCR; TCRdb's copy keeps in-frame clones and lacks some. The table lists more than 300,000 clones, roughly 90% of them singletons. Sequencing used peripheral blood, obtained in a trial of Ad26.COV2.S vaccine versus placebo. These receptors were obtained from a person between 18 and 59 years old who received the Ad26.COV2.S COVID-19 vaccine or a placebo.

Only a few counts were recorded for this clone. The V call is TRBV19, the J call TRBJ2-3; the match to TRBD2 covers 8 bases. CDR3 length equals 15 residues. Germline CDR1 reads LNHDA; CDR2 reads SQIVND (reference sequence). Germline trimming cut 3 bases from V and 5 bases from J; bases unmatched to any gene: 7. CDR3 residues: CASSIIRGGQDTQYF. CDR3 nucleotides: TGTGCCAGTAGTATTATCCGGGGGGGGCAAGATACGCAGTATTTT.

This chain joins TRBV11-2 and TRBJ2-1; 14 bases fit TRBD2. The ends lost 1 base at V and 5 bases at J; junction bases unmatched: 10. The CDR3 has 19 residues. The germline V gene encodes CDR1 SGHAT and CDR2 FQNNGV. CDR3 sequence: CASSLVGGTSGRVDNEQFF. CDR3 coding DNA: TGTGCCAGCAGCTTAGTAGGAGGGACTAGCGGGAGAGTCGACAATGAGCAGTTCTTC.

The gene calls are TRBV5-4 and TRBJ1-2, with D possibly matching TRBD1 (6 bases). Deletions cut 0 bases from V and 4 bases from J, with 10 bases between. Germline V lookup: CDR1 SGHNT, CDR2 YYREEE (reference sequence). The CDR3 runs 14 residues. The CDR3 protein is CASSLDGGLYGYTF. CDR3 DNA sequence: TGTGCCAGCAGCTTGGACGGGGGGCTCTATGGCTACACCTTC.

This clone has only a few counts. V usage is TRBV28 and J usage is TRBJ1-5, with D tentatively TRBD1 (6 bases). V lost 1 base and J 0 bases, leaving 16 bases between the germline ends. Germline V CDR1 and CDR2: MDHEN, SYDVKM. This CDR3 contains 18 residues. CDR3 bases: TGTGCCAGCAGTTTATTTATTTCCGGACAGTCTAGCAATCAGCCCCAGCATTTT. Translated: CASSLFISGQSSNQPQHF.

The CDR3 here is CASSEGRGLTDTQYF. The DNA for the CDR3 is TGTGCCAGCAGTGAAGGCAGGGGGCTCACAGATACGCAGTATTTT. The chain combines TRBV6-1 with TRBJ2-3; 8 bases fit TRBD1. Germline V gives CDR1 MNHNS, CDR2 SASEGT. The junction had 2 bases not matched to a gene; V was cut back by 1 base and J by 2 bases. This CDR3 spans 15 amino acids.